Included here is one T cell receptor (beta chain) sequence, with context. This clonotype was picked up many times. Its antigen target is currently unknown. Base quality data are lacking; no much larger clone is found one base away. Taken from the germline V gene, the CDR1 and CDR2 loops are SGHTA and FQGNSA. V is pared back by 5 bases and J by 0 bases, with 5 bases lying between the germline termini. From the cysteine through the phenylalanine, the CDR3 covers 12 amino acids. Only the CDR3 region is kept as DNA, spanning 36 bases read in frame from base 1. The sequencer listed for this sample is Illumina HiSeq 1500. Starting from the raw public reads, TCRdb applied fastp trimming at Q25, assembled clones with MiXCR and retained in-frame beta chains. Merged by CDR3 protein, the rows form single entries marked with the most common genes and DNA. The sample records some 450,000 distinct CDR3 sequences, about 33% of which are singletons. The ten largest clones add up to roughly 13% of the sample.

These data originate in a study of T cell repertoires in cytomegalovirus infection (dated by TCRdb to between 2017 and 2020). Background on the whole study: Donor HLA type was relevant to the analysis, because carriage of CMV infection together with the matching HLA type was indicated by public TCR beta signatures. What the authors observed across the whole study: In both this cohort and an independent cohort of under 450 donors, the cumulative frequency of public TCR beta family members distinguished carriers of CMV infection plus the relevant HLA type. In the ex vivo response, HLA-C-restricted CMV-specific TCR beta clonotypes were dominant, and in two of eight donors the single most frequent clonotype came from this HLA-C-restricted group.

The chain links TRBV7-2 with TRBJ2-7; too little of a D gene remains to name it. This clonotype was obtained from a human donor in good health (CMV status not recorded). Some clones in this sample may be carry-over from other donors' samples. Sequencing input: PBMCs. For the CDR3, the sequence is CASSEPSYEQYF. DNA sequence: TGTGCCAGCAGCGAGCCCTCCTACGAGCAGTACTTC.